This is a list of T cell receptor beta chains from one sample in a study of Ad26.COV2.S vaccination and SARS-CoV-2 variants. TCRdb's copy holds only in-frame clones and misses some; the assay was immunoSEQ multiplex PCR. The top ten hold 5% of the sample, which has roughly 140,000 clones, about nine tenths seen once. The input for sequencing was peripheral blood, taken after recovery from COVID-19. Receptors originate from a human donor who had recovered from COVID-19. CDR3s leave out the opening cysteine and the closing phenylalanine or tryptophan. For some rows the clone size is stated as once, few or many, or as a class when expanded; others skip it.

>TRBV19|TRBJ2-7|NA
ASSMGGGEQY
>TRBV20-1|TRBJ1-2|NA
SARIGGGYT
>TRBV19|TRBJ1-4|NA
ASSIERTNEKLF
>TRBV2|TRBJ2-7|NA
ASVARRSYEQY
>TRBV7-2|TRBJ2-3|NA
ASSQGGGGTDTQY
>TRBV19|TRBJ1-1|NA
ASSIGTVNTEAF
>TRBV28|TRBJ1-3|NA
ASTTMQGGGNTIY
>TRBV19|TRBJ2-1|NA
ASRAVSYNEQF
>TRBV4-1|TRBJ1-1|NA
ASSQEHQGFMNTEAF
>TRBV4-3|TRBJ1-2|NA
ASNGTAVYGYT
>TRBV7-9|TRBJ1-1|NA
ASKRTGTNTEAF
>TRBV4-1|TRBJ2-7|NA
ASSQDKLDTYEQY
>TRBV29-1|TRBJ1-2|NA
SPYRDGYGYT
>TRBV28|TRBJ2-7|NA
ASSLFGQRNEQY
>TRBV19|TRBJ2-2|NA
ASSIVLAGELF
>TRBV25-1|TRBJ1-6|NA
ASSETVINSPLH
>TRBV7-9|TRBJ2-2|NA
ASSLAGGPTGELF
>TRBV4-3|TRBJ2-2|NA
ASSGGGENTGELF
>TRBV19|TRBJ1-1|NA
ASSFGTANTEAF
>TRBV15|TRBJ1-2|NA
ATSSPRGRYGYT
>TRBV30|TRBJ1-5|NA
AWSGGVYQPQH
>TRBV7-9|TRBJ2-7|NA
ASSLGDRGYEQY
>TRBV6-6|TRBJ1-2|few
ASSYSNSRNYGYT
>TRBV18|TRBJ2-1|NA
ASSPSRGSSYNEQF
>TRBV6-5|TRBJ1-5|NA
ASSPSSNQPQH
>TRBV7-6|TRBJ2-1|NA
ASSLETGSYNEQF
>TRBV4-3|TRBJ2-3|NA
ASSQDSRTGGTPDTQY
>TRBV5-1|TRBJ2-7|NA
ASSSVGASYEQY
>TRBV5-1|TRBJ2-7|NA
ASTDRETGIHEQY
>TRBV2|TRBJ2-7|once
ASSELSNEQY
>TRBV5-1|TRBJ1-1|NA
ASSPPYNTEAF
>TRBV29-1|TRBJ1-2|NA
SVEEDPRWGGGYT
>TRBV5-6|TRBJ2-5|NA
ASSLVGTGEETQY
>TRBV29-1|TRBJ1-1|once
SEVGVNTEAF
>TRBV4-1|TRBJ2-2|NA
ASSQDPGEDTGELF
>TRBV19|TRBJ1-1|NA
ASSVSMNTEAF
>TRBV30|TRBJ2-2|NA
AWSRRTGDTGELF
>TRBV24-1|TRBJ2-5|once
ATSDQGQGEETQY
>TRBV4-3|TRBJ2-2|NA
ASSQDWGRETGELF
>TRBV30|TRBJ2-5|NA
AWSALAGTQETQY
>TRBV2|TRBJ1-4|NA
ASGRTGRVEKLF
>TRBV6-5|TRBJ1-2|NA
ASSSTRTRGGYT
>TRBV18|TRBJ1-4|NA
ASSPQGPNEKLF
>TRBV3-1/TRBV3-2|TRBJ2-2|NA
ASSKLADENTGELF
>TRBV2|TRBJ2-1|once
ASAGGGNEQF
>TRBV5-6|TRBJ2-7|NA
ASSMKGENYEQY
>TRBV27|TRBJ1-1|NA
ASRSGNTEAF
>TRBV5-6|TRBJ2-7|NA
ASSKQGYEQY
>TRBV5-4|TRBJ2-1|NA
ASSTRDRGLNEQF
>TRBV6-6|TRBJ2-7|NA
ASSYAGQGYEQY